The source of this T cell receptor (beta chain) is a study of blood T cell repertoires in COVID-19. Per germline, CDR1 MDHEN and CDR2 SYDVKM. There are 15 residues in the CDR3. The germline V and J ends were trimmed by 6 bases and 0 bases, with 15 bases remaining between them. Seattle researchers signed up patients amid active infection and tracked them longitudinally. TCRdb's table, derived via immunoSEQ multiplex PCR, lists solely in-frame clones and lacks some. The sample lists about 290,000 clones, roughly 86% occurring once. The TCR originated in a woman under 40 with COVID-19, enrolled during active disease. The source material was peripheral blood. The rearrangement joins TRBV28 to TRBJ2-7; weak D call: TRBD2 (6 bases). The CDR3 coding sequence is TGTGCCAGCAGCTCGTCGCGGGGTCTCTCCTACGAGCAGTACTTC. Translating gives CASSSSRGLSYEQYF.